A single sample gave rise to the 21 T cell receptor beta chains below, sequenced in a study of T-cell reconstitution after alpha-beta-depleted transplantation in children. TCRbeta library preparation incorporated unique molecular identifiers. TCRdb fed the PCR reads into MiXCR, producing one record per CDR3 protein. The sample has 450,000 to 500,000 distinct CDR3 sequences, 9.5% to 15% seen once. Sample: PBMCs from the stem cell graft donor, taken from the stem cell graft. The receptor source for this set is a human donor who donated a stem cell graft to a child with combined immunodeficiency.

Comments on this clonotype: This may come from a read error, since a much larger clone is one base off. The rearrangement joins TRBV24-1 to TRBJ1-1; D remains ambiguous. The CDR3 extends over 12 amino acids. The germline V gene encodes CDR1 KGHDR and CDR2 SFDVKD. DNA for the CDR3: TGTGCCACCAGTGATCATACGGGTGAAGCTTACTTT. Amino acids: CATSDHTGEAYF.

J is TRBJ2-2 and V is TRBV9, with 7 bases that match TRBD2. In germline, CDR1 is SGDLS, CDR2 YYNGEE. With V trimmed by 2 bases and J by 5 bases, 6 bases remained unmatched. CDR3 length: 15 amino acids. The CDR3 spells CASSVGDYPTGELFF. CDR3 in DNA: TGTGCCAGCAGCGTGGGGGACTACCCAACCGGGGAGCTGTTTTTT.

This clonotype occurred many times. The V call is TRBV24-1, the J call TRBJ2-1; a possible D gene is TRBD1 (6 bases). Trimming removed 0 bases at V and 16 bases at J, with 12 bases between. The CDR3 is 12 residues long. CDR1 and CDR2 (germline): KGHDR, SFDVKD. The CDR3 DNA follows: TGTGCCACCAGTGATTTGGTTGGACAGAGTTTCTTC. Translated: CATSDLVGQSFF.

The gene calls are TRBV7-2 and TRBJ2-7; weak D call: TRBD2 (5 bases). V gave up 3 bases and J gave up 3 bases, with 12 bases separating them. The germline V gene encodes CDR1 SGHTA and CDR2 FQGNSA. The CDR3 totals 14 residues. CDR3 in amino acids: CASSFPGNNYEQYF. The CDR3 DNA reads as TGTGCCAGCAGCTTTCCCGGGAACAACTACGAGCAGTACTTC.

This rearrangement joins TRBV2 to TRBJ2-6; TRBD1 or TRBD2 may be the D gene (5 bases each). Trimming removed 7 bases from V and 0 bases from J, with 13 bases in between. The CDR3 is 16 amino acids. Germline-derived CDR1 and CDR2 are SNHLY and FYNNEI. CDR3: CASTRDGVSGANVLTF. CDR3 in DNA: TGTGCCAGCACCCGGGACGGAGTCTCTGGGGCCAACGTCCTGACTTTC. Supplemented by reference TRBV2 and TRBJ2-6, the full variable domain reads EPEVTQTPSHQVTQMGQEVILRCVPISNHLYFYWYRQILGQKVEFLVSFYNNEISEKSEIFDDQFSVERPDGSNFTLKIRSTKLEDSAMYFCASTRDGVSGANVLTFGAGSRLTVL.

For this clonotype: A much larger clonotype is one base distant, so this may be a read error. The V and J genes are TRBV5-1 and TRBJ2-5, with 12 bases aligning to TRBD2. This CDR3 spans 15 amino acids. Germline-derived CDR1 and CDR2 are SGHRS and YFSETQ. CDR3 amino acids: CASSLSSGREETEYF. Here the CDR3 DNA reads TGCGCCAGCAGCTTATCTAGCGGGAGGGAAGAGACCGAGTACTTC.

The V call is TRBV12-3 or TRBV12-4, the J call TRBJ2-6; D might be TRBD1 or TRBD2, each matching 5 bases. V was cut by 0 bases and J by 2 bases, with 8 bases left in between. CDR3 length: 16 residues. CDR3 nucleotide sequence: TGTGCCAGCAGTTTAGCGAGAGGGGCTGGGGCCAACGTCCTGACTTTC. It translates to CASSLARGAGANVLTF.

This clonotype showed up just a few times. V and J are TRBV12-3 or TRBV12-4 and TRBJ2-1; 8 nucleotides align to TRBD2. The CDR3 totals 16 residues. V lost 4 bases and J lost 0; bases outside the gene matches: 5. The CDR3 protein is CASSYTSGSSYNEQFF. CDR3 DNA: TGTGCCAGCAGTTACACAAGCGGGAGCTCCTACAATGAGCAGTTCTTC.

Concerning this clonotype: This clone may be a read error of a much larger clone one base away. The V and J genes are TRBV6-5 and TRBJ2-3; 7 nucleotides align to TRBD2. The CDR3 is 14 amino acids. Germline-derived CDR1 and CDR2 are MNHEY and SVGAGI. The CDR3 coding sequence is TGTGCCACCAGTTACGGCGGGAGTACAGATACGCAGTATTTT. Amino acids: CATSYGGSTDTQYF.

V is TRBV28 and J is TRBJ2-3; 11 nucleotides agree with TRBD2. Germline lookup yields CDR1 MDHEN and CDR2 SYDVKM. The CDR3 has 15 residues. V lost 6 bases, J lost 6 bases, and 8 bases stayed unmatched. The CDR3 here is CASSHSGGAKDTQYF. The CDR3 DNA reads as TGTGCCAGCAGCCATAGCGGGGGGGCTAAGGATACGCAGTATTTT.

This clonotype was counted ten times or more. This chain uses TRBV9 with TRBJ1-1; 7 positions match TRBD1. Trimming took 0 bases from V and 10 from J; bases not matched to a gene: 6. Germline V gives CDR1 SGDLS, CDR2 YYNGEE. This CDR3 region has 13 residues. CDR3 coding DNA: TGTGCCAGCAGCGTAGTGCGGGACAGAAGAGCTTTCTTT. Translation gives CASSVVRDRRAFF.

In its sample, this clonotype was seen a few times. The genes are TRBV4-1 and TRBJ1-2; 8 bases align to TRBD1. The CDR3 consists of 16 residues. Germline loops: CDR1 MGHRA, CDR2 YSYEKL. V lost 1 base to trimming and J lost 4 bases; unmatched junction nucleotides: 8. The CDR3 loop reads CASSQVYPGGGYGYTF. The CDR3 DNA reads as TGCGCCAGCAGCCAAGTTTATCCAGGGGGCGGCTATGGCTACACCTTC.

This chain links TRBV7-9 with TRBJ2-3; D possibly corresponds to TRBD2 (6 bases). CDR3 length: 15 residues. Trimming took 5 bases from V and 1 from J, leaving 13 bases between them. Per germline, CDR1 SEHNR and CDR2 FQNEAQ (reference sequence). In DNA, the CDR3 is TGTGCCAGCAGCACCATGAGGAGGGGCACAGATACGCAGTATTTT. Its protein is CASSTMRRGTDTQYF.

The sample holds a few counts of this clonotype. This rearrangement joins TRBV12-3 or TRBV12-4 to TRBJ1-4, with unresolved D. Trimming removed 4 bases from V and 7 bases from J, with 7 bases in between. The CDR3 runs to 12 residues. In nucleotides, the CDR3 is TGTGCCAGCAGTTCCCCTGGTGAAAAACTGTTTTTT. Translation gives CASSSPGEKLFF.

This clonotype was observed a few times. CDR3 in amino acids: CASSSGDREETQYF. As DNA, the CDR3 is TGTGCCAGTTCGAGTGGGGACAGGGAAGAGACCCAGTACTTC. This chain joins TRBV9 and TRBJ2-5, with TRBD1 matching 9 bases. V trimming: 8 bases; J trimming: 3 bases; junction bases outside the gene matches: 8. CDR3 length equals 14 residues. The germline V gene has CDR1 SGDLS and CDR2 YYNGEE.

The rearrangement uses TRBV7-2 and TRBJ1-5, with D possibly TRBD1 on 5 matching bases. The germline gives CDR1 SGHTA, CDR2 FQGNSA. The CDR3 length is 15 residues. V was cut by 5 bases and J by 3 bases, with 14 bases left in between. The CDR3: CASSPSIRDNQPQHF. The CDR3, as DNA: TGTGCCAGCAGCCCAAGTATCAGGGACAATCAGCCCCAGCATTTT.

This clonotype was observed many times. This chain uses TRBV6-5 with TRBJ2-5; D is perhaps TRBD2 (5 bases). The ends were cut back, 7 bases at V and 5 bases at J, with 8 bases in the middle. Germline CDR1 and CDR2: MNHEY and SVGAGI. This CDR3 region has 11 residues. CDR3 in DNA: TGTGCCAGCACTAGAGGGGAGACCCAGTACTTC. Amino acids: CASTRGETQYF.

This clonotype was found many times. The gene calls are TRBV12-3 or TRBV12-4 and TRBJ2-3, with a possible D match to TRBD1 (5 bases). There are 17 residues in the CDR3. V lost 2 bases to trimming and J lost 2 bases, with 17 bases between them. This CDR3 reads CASSLSAPGIYTDTQYF. CDR3 DNA: TGTGCCAGCAGTTTATCAGCGCCAGGGATTTACACAGATACGCAGTATTTT.

The chain employs TRBV27 and TRBJ1-2; 10 bases match TRBD1. CDR3 length equals 15 residues. V shed 6 bases and J 4 bases; nucleotides not matched to a gene: 8. From germline, CDR1 is MNHEY and CDR2 SMNVEV (reference sequence). CDR3 coding DNA: TGTGCCAGCAGACCCCCGGGACAGGGGATCTATGGCTACACCTTC. Its protein product is CASRPPGQGIYGYTF.

The rearrangement uses TRBV4-3 and TRBJ2-2; 15 nucleotides match TRBD2. V was pared by 4 bases and J by 6 bases, with 3 bases of the junction left unmatched. This CDR3 spans 16 amino acids. From germline, CDR1 is LGHNA and CDR2 YSLEER. The CDR3 spells CASSPGLAGGSGELFF. The CDR3 DNA follows: TGCGCCAGCAGCCCAGGACTAGCGGGAGGGTCCGGGGAGCTGTTTTTT.

This clonotype was counted at least ten times. The chain couples TRBV4-3 to TRBJ2-1; 11 positions match TRBD2. The junction had 1 base not matched to a gene; V was cut back by 2 bases and J by 7 bases. The germline gives CDR1 LGHNA, CDR2 YSLEER. The CDR3 has 14 amino acids. The CDR3 spells CASSQIAGGNEQFF. In DNA form, the CDR3 reads TGCGCCAGCAGCCAAATAGCGGGAGGGAATGAGCAGTTCTTC.